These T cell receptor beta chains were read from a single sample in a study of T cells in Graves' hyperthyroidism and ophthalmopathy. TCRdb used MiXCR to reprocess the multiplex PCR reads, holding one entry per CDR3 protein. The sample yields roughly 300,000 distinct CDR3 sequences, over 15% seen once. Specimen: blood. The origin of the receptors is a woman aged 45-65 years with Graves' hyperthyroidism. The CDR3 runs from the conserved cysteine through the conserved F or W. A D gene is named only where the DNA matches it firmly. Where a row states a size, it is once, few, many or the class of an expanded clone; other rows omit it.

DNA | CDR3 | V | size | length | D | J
TGTGCCAGCATTACAGGGTCGGGGGGCTACACCTTC | CASITGSGGYTF | TRBV6-5 | - | 12 | - | TRBJ1-2
TGTGCCATCAGTGAGACAGGGCGAGGGGAGCTGTTTTTT | CAISETGRGELFF | TRBV10-3 | few | 13 | - | TRBJ2-2
TGTGCCAGCAGCCACCACCTATACGAGCAGTACTTC | CASSHHLYEQYF | TRBV3-1 | many | 12 | - | TRBJ2-7
TGTGCCAGCAGCTTTGGAGTAGACCAGCCCCAGCATTTT | CASSFGVDQPQHF | TRBV11-2 | few | 13 | - | TRBJ1-5
TGTGCCAGCAGCCGGGACAGCTATGGCTACACCTTC | CASSRDSYGYTF | TRBV5-8 | many | 12 | TRBD1 | TRBJ1-2
TGTGCCAGCAGCTTAGGAGGACTCCTCACAGATACGCAGTATTTT | CASSLGGLLTDTQYF | TRBV11-2 | many | 15 | - | TRBJ2-3
TGTGCCAGCAGCGACCTGGGGTCTGGGGCCAACGTCCTGACTTTC | CASSDLGSGANVLTF | TRBV9 | once | 15 | - | TRBJ2-6
TGTGCCAGCAGGTTAGCGGGAGGGGGCACAGATACGCAGTATTTT | CASRLAGGGTDTQYF | TRBV28 | - | 15 | TRBD2 | TRBJ2-3
TGTGCCACCCTCGGGACAGGGCCCCCTGGGTATGGCTACACCTTC | CATLGTGPPGYGYTF | TRBV10-3 | - | 15 | TRBD1 | TRBJ1-2
TGTGCCTGGAGGCAGATCAATTCACCCCTCCACTTT | CAWRQINSPLHF | TRBV30 | many | 12 | - | TRBJ1-6